Reported below is one TCR beta chain. This clonotype was observed a single time. Its antigen is unknown. Germline and junction disagree at one end, which may indicate a read error. This entry comes from a study of CD8+CD57+ T cells in acquired aplastic anemia (dated by TCRdb to 2017 to 2018). Background for the entire study: Extracted DNA from sorted CD4+ and CD8+ cells averaged about 3.4 ug, ranging from roughly 0.17 to 27.4 ug. An average of roughly 10 million reads for CD4+ cells and approximately 12 million reads for CD8+ cells was obtained from healthy donor samples.

TCR beta VDJ combination and CDR3 sequence profiling used genomic DNA as the template. An Illumina HiSeq 2000 was used for TCR repertoire sequencing. Under the source paper's analysis protocol: Repertoire assessment relied on Simpson's diversity index, CDR3 size and DJ length profiles, and TRBV/TRBJ rearrangement plots. The most abundant DNA sequence in the deep sequencing data was taken as the immunodominant clone. CDR3 amino acid sequences were screened for sharing across subjects and were compared with published repertoires and the VDJdb database. The public sequencing data were trimmed at Q25 with fastp and processed into clonotypes with MiXCR by TCRdb, which kept only in-frame beta chains. Identical CDR3 proteins give one entry, which carries the most common genes and DNA. The V and J calls were not made by the authors but by TCRdb's processing. A total of tens of thousands of distinct CDR3 sequences appear in this sample, 68% of them only once. The top ten constitute more than 20% of the sample.

The CDR3 sequence holds 16 residues, the cysteine and phenylalanine included. CDR3 DNA is the only sequence kept; it has 48 bases, read in frame from the first base. According to the germline V gene, CDR1 reads SNHLY and CDR2 reads FYNNEI. Findings and caveats that apply to the study as a whole: Although roughly 29 CD8+ CDR3 sequences were shared by patients and controls, these sequences appeared highly expressed in patients and within the immunodominant clones of patients. Patients and healthy controls showed no significant difference in CD8+ Simpson's diversity (P=0.060).

TCR repertoires of sorted CD4+ and CD8+ blood T cells from severe aplastic anemia patients and healthy subjects were deep-sequenced in the study. Ficoll-Paque density gradient centrifugation was used to isolate peripheral blood mononuclear cells. Before DNA extraction, CD4+ and CD8+ T cells were sorted by FACS or by magnetic beads. This sequence uses TRBV2 and TRBJ1-5, and TRBD1 matches 7 of the central bases. Sequenced sample: sorted CD4+, CD8+, or CD8+CD57+ T cells (not recorded which) from PBMCs. This clonotype was obtained from a human donor in good health, serving as a control. This receptor has the CDR3 CANSESTGTLSQPQHF. Read as DNA, the sequence is TGTGCCAACAGTGAATCGACAGGGACTTTAAGTCAGCCCCAGCATTTT.